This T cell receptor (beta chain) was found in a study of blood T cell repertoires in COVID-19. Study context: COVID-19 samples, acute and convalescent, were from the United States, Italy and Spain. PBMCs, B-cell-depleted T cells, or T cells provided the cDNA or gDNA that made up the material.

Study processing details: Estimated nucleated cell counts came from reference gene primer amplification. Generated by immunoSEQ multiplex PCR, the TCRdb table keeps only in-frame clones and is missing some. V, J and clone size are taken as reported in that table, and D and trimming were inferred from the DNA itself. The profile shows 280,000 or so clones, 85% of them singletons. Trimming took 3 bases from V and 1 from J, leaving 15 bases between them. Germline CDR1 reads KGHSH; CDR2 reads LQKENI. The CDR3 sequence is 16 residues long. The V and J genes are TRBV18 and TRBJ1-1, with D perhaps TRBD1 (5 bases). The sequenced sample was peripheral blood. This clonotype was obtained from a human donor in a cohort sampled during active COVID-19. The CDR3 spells CASSPQAGQTNTEAFF. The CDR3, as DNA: TGTGCCAGCTCACCTCAAGCTGGACAAACGAACACTGAAGCTTTCTTT.